Sequencing of this T cell receptor (beta chain) was carried out in a study of radiotherapy plus CTLA-4 blockade in lung cancer. Study in general: Patients showed objective responses in about 18% of cases and disease control in approximately 28%.

Assay used: immunoSEQ multiplex PCR; TCRdb lists only in-frame clones, some missing. The sample lists 34,000 or so clones; roughly 79% were seen once. Trimming cost V 0 bases and J 6 bases; bases outside gene matches: 5. Germline-derived CDR1 and CDR2 are WNHNN and SYGVQD (reference sequence). The length of the CDR3 is 15 residues. The rearrangement links TRBV10-1 to TRBJ1-5, with TRBD1 matching over 7 bases. The source material was peripheral blood, sampled from a patient treated with radiotherapy plus ipilimumab. The receptor was derived from a human donor with non-small cell lung cancer that progressed on radiotherapy plus ipilimumab. CDR3 nucleotides: TGCGCCAGCAGTGAGTCGATAGGGGGCAGTCAGCCCCAGCATTTT. This sequence encodes CASSESIGGSQPQHF.